A selection of T cell receptor beta chains follows, all from one sample in a study of T cell responses to AZD1222 COVID-19 vaccine. Assay: immunoSEQ multiplex PCR; the TCRdb copy retains only in-frame clones and omits some. The sample carries approximately 200,000 clones, 80% to 90% recorded once. The material sequenced was peripheral blood, taken on day 0 of AZD1222 vaccination. Receptor source: an adult in good health. The CDR3 runs from the conserved cysteine through the conserved F or W. D genes are given only for firm matches. Size tells how often a clone was seen (once, few, many) or the class of an expanded clone, and some rows leave it out.

length	D	V	J	size	DNA	CDR3
13	-	TRBV7-3	TRBJ2-7	-	TGTGCCAGCAGCTTACACAGCTCCTACGAGCAGTACTTC	CASSLHSSYEQYF
12	-	TRBV30	TRBJ1-4	once	TGTGCCTGGAGCCTAACGGGGGAAAAACTGTTTTTT	CAWSLTGEKLFF
13	TRBD1	TRBV2	TRBJ1-2	-	TGTGCCACCGGGGGGGACAGGGTCTATGGCTACACCTTC	CATGGDRVYGYTF
18	-	TRBV5-4	TRBJ1-4	-	TGTGCCAGCAGCAGGGGACTAGCGGCTCCTACAACTAATGAAAAACTGTTTTTT	CASSRGLAAPTTNEKLFF
14	-	TRBV28	TRBJ1-1	few	TGTGCCTGCCGGGGGCCTATTGGCGGCACTGAAGCTTTCTTT	CACRGPIGGTEAFF
14	-	TRBV27	TRBJ1-1	-	TGTGCCAGCAGTTTTGGCGCAGGGGCTACTGAAGCTTTCTTT	CASSFGAGATEAFF
14	-	TRBV5-8	TRBJ1-1	-	TGTGCCAGCAGCTTGGGGGATCGACACACTGAAGCTTTCTTT	CASSLGDRHTEAFF
16	-	TRBV5-1	TRBJ2-4	-	TGCGCCAGCAGCCCCCTGGGGGGTGTCGCCAAAAACATTCAGTACTTC	CASSPLGGVAKNIQYF
16	-	TRBV6-2/TRBV6-3	TRBJ2-3	-	TGTGCCAGCAGTTACACGGACCCGCTCCGCACAGATACGCAGTATTTT	CASSYTDPLRTDTQYF
17	TRBD1	TRBV28	TRBJ1-4	-	TGTGCCAGCAGTTTAAGACAGGGGCTTGCAACTAATGAAAAACTGTTTTTT	CASSLRQGLATNEKLFF
13	TRBD1	TRBV2	TRBJ1-2	-	TGTGCCAGCGGGACAGGGGGCGCCTATGGCTACACCTTC	CASGTGGAYGYTF
15	-	TRBV2	TRBJ1-5	-	TGTGCCAGCACCCTGGGCAGGAGACCCGATCAGCCCCAGCATTTT	CASTLGRRPDQPQHF
15	-	TRBV7-8	TRBJ1-3	-	TGTGCCAGCAGCTCCGGGGCGCCCCCTGGAAACACCATATATTTT	CASSSGAPPGNTIYF
12	-	TRBV13	TRBJ1-1	-	TGTGCCAGCAGCTTAGGCAGAATTGAAGCTTTCTTT	CASSLGRIEAFF
13	TRBD1	TRBV18	TRBJ2-1	-	TGTGCCAGCTCACCAAGACAGGGCAATGAGCAGTTCTTC	CASSPRQGNEQFF
15	-	TRBV19	TRBJ1-5	-	TGTGCCAGTGCAGGAAAGGGCTATGGCAATCAGCCCCAGCATTTT	CASAGKGYGNQPQHF
13	-	TRBV7-3	TRBJ1-1	-	TGTGCCAGCAGCTTACAGGGGAACACTGAAGCTTTCTTT	CASSLQGNTEAFF
15	-	TRBV19	TRBJ1-5	-	TGTGCCAGTCGGAAGTACTCAGGGTACAATCAGCCCCAGCATTTT	CASRKYSGYNQPQHF
15	-	TRBV24-1	TRBJ2-7	-	TGTGCCACCAGTGACGCCTCAACAGCAACCTACGAGCAGTACTTC	CATSDASTATYEQYF
16	TRBD2	TRBV6-5	TRBJ2-7	-	TGTGCCAGCAGTTACTCGTCCGCGGGGGGCCAATACGAGCAGTACTTC	CASSYSSAGGQYEQYF
12	-	TRBV30	TRBJ1-2	-	TGTGCCTGGAACGTCAGGAACTATGGCTACACCTTC	CAWNVRNYGYTF
13	-	TRBV6-5	TRBJ1-2	-	TGTGCCAGCACCTTGGGGGGGCTGGGAGGCTACACCTTC	CASTLGGLGGYTF
12	-	TRBV5-4	TRBJ2-7	-	TGTGCCAGCCCCATAGTGCACTACGAGCAGTACTTC	CASPIVHYEQYF
14	TRBD1	TRBV28	TRBJ1-6	-	TGTGCCAGCAAGAGGCAGGGGGCAGGTTCACCCCTCCACTTT	CASKRQGAGSPLHF
16	TRBD2	TRBV9	TRBJ2-3	-	TGTGCCAGCAGCCCCCGGGGGGTATTACAGGCAGATACGCAGTATTTT	CASSPRGVLQADTQYF
14	-	TRBV7-2	TRBJ2-5	-	TGTGCCAGCAGCCCCCTGGGGGTCCGAGAGACCCAGTACTTC	CASSPLGVRETQYF
13	-	TRBV5-1	TRBJ2-3	few	TGCGCCAGCAGATTAAACCTAGCAGATACGCAGTATTTT	CASRLNLADTQYF